This entry describes one TCR beta chain. This clonotype was found many times. Its antigen specificity is not known. Base qualities are not recorded, but no much larger clone differs from it by a single base. The germline V gene (reference sequence) yields LGHDT for CDR1 and YNNKEL for CDR2. The junction shows trimming of 1 base on V and 3 bases on J, plus 13 bases between the germline ends. Spanning cysteine to phenylalanine, the CDR3 consists of 15 amino acids. Only the CDR3 region is kept as DNA, spanning 45 bases read in frame from base 1. For sequencing, an Illumina HiSeq 2500 was employed. Quantitative 5'-RACE with molecular barcodes was used to prepare TCR beta libraries. In the source study's methods: To identify disease-linked TCR variants, a new computational method was used, one built on a probabilistic model of VDJ rearrangement. TCRdb ran its own pipeline on the public reads, namely fastp trimming at Q25 and MiXCR clone calling, and kept in-frame beta chains. Each record represents a unique CDR3 protein, reported with the most common genes and DNA among its rows. The V and J calls and clone size come from TCRdb's table, not from the authors' own analysis. The sample data list more than 150,000 distinct CDR3 sequences, and 18% of these were observed just once. The ten largest clonotypes hold 4.3% of the sample.

The data derive from a study of CD8 T cells in ankylosing spondylitis (dated by TCRdb to about 2017). Concerning the study at large: T cell receptor beta repertoires were profiled in healthy donors and ankylosing spondylitis patients so that disease-linked TCR variants could be found. Peripheral blood was sampled, and synovial fluid was also collected from ankylosing spondylitis patients. The whole study cohort included some 100 healthy donors and roughly 24 ankylosing spondylitis patients. Results the study describes overall, beyond this receptor: The disease-linked clones had a CD8+ phenotype and were found at relatively low frequencies in peripheral blood. A TCR beta motif of 7 or 8 highly homologous amino acid variants appeared characteristic of blood from ankylosing spondylitis patients. The disease-linked clones were reported to be significantly enriched in matched synovial fluid samples from ankylosing spondylitis patients. Some motif variants had previously been reported in the synovial fluid and blood of reactive arthritis patients, which suggests shared mechanisms of disease initiation.

This receptor chain uses TRBV3-1 and TRBJ2-7, with TRBD2 perhaps the D gene, on 6 matching bases. Input material: blood, either unsorted or a sorted T cell fraction (not recorded which). The sequence came from a male donor aged 5-30 years with ankylosing spondylitis or in good health (not recorded which). Donor details come from another sample of the same person, matched by shared clones. The DNA sequence reads TGTGCCAGCAGCCAAGGGTCCGGGAGCGGCTACGAGCAGTACTTC. This translates into CASSQGSGSGYEQYF.